This T cell receptor beta chain came from a study of CD8 T cells in ankylosing spondylitis. Study results and caveats: It appeared that ankylosing spondylitis blood was characterized by a TCR beta motif of fewer than ten highly homologous variants. CD8+ cells made up the disease-linked clones, which were relatively rare in peripheral blood.

The CDR3 length is 15 residues. V trimming: 6 bases; J trimming: 4 bases; junction bases outside the gene matches: 8. Germline V gene lookup returns CDR1 MDHEN and CDR2 SYDVKM. There are a few counts of this clonotype. As yet, its antigen is unknown. In TCRdb, the 5' RACE reads were re-called with MiXCR into one record per CDR3 protein. The sample holds under 120,000 distinct CDR3 sequences, 24% seen once. This TCR came from a male donor with ankylosing spondylitis. What was sequenced was synovial fluid, either unsorted or a sorted T cell fraction (not recorded which). V is TRBV28 and J is TRBJ2-3; 9 positions agree with TRBD1. This CDR3 reads CASRGTGSPSDTQYF. The CDR3 region has the DNA TGTGCCAGCAGGGGGACAGGGTCCCCTTCAGATACGCAGTATTTT.